A single sample gave rise to the 17 T cell receptor beta chains below, sequenced in a study of sequential checkpoint blockade in melanoma. Sequencing used immunoSEQ multiplex PCR; TCRdb keeps in-frame clones, though not all of them. This sample yields 13,000 to 15,000 clones, of which 55% to 75% are seen a single time; 30% to 35% belongs to the top ten. Treatment specified: randomized to nivolumab then ipilimumab (arm A) or the reverse (arm B). Sequencing was performed on CD8+ T cells sorted from blood (inferred from file names), taken from a patient given nivolumab and ipilimumab in sequence. The receptor set was obtained from a human donor with melanoma.

This chain joins TRBV9 and TRBJ2-7; 7 nucleotides agree with TRBD2. The V segment lost 5 bases and the J segment 4 bases; nucleotides outside the gene matches: 12. This CDR3 comprises 15 residues. Germline V CDR1 and CDR2: SGDLS, YYNGEE. The DNA for the CDR3 is TGTGCCAGCAGTGCCCGGGACTATGGTTTGTACGAGCAGTACTTC. This translates into CASSARDYGLYEQYF. The whole variable domain, remainder taken from reference TRBV9 and TRBJ2-7, is DSGVTQTPKHLITATGQRVTLRCSPRSGDLSVYWYQQSLDQGLQFLIQYYNGEERAKGNILERFSAQQFPDLHSELNLSSLELGDSALYFCASSARDYGLYEQYFGPGTRLTVT.

J is TRBJ1-1 and V is TRBV2; 7 bases line up with TRBD1. V was pared by 6 bases and J by 4 bases, with 17 bases of the junction left unmatched. This CDR3 has 17 residues. The V gene's germline CDR1 is SNHLY and CDR2 FYNNEI. The CDR3 here is CASSVLWDSGAGTEAFF. The CDR3 DNA is TGTGCCAGCAGCGTGCTATGGGACAGCGGCGCGGGCACTGAAGCTTTCTTT. The full variable domain, its missing parts supplied by reference TRBV2 and TRBJ1-1, is EPEVTQTPSHQVTQMGQEVILRCVPISNHLYFYWYRQILGQKVEFLVSFYNNEISEKSEIFDDQFSVERPDGSNFTLKIRSTKLEDSAMYFCASSVLWDSGAGTEAFFGQGTRLTVV.

The genes are TRBV19 and TRBJ2-1, with 7 bases aligning to TRBD2. CDR1 is LNHDA and CDR2 is SQIVND in the germline V gene (reference sequence). V trimming: 4 bases; J trimming: 0 bases; junction bases outside the gene matches: 12. The CDR3 length is 18 residues. The CDR3 reads CASSKTSEVGSSYNEQFF. CDR3 nucleotides: TGTGCCAGTAGTAAAACTAGCGAAGTAGGGAGCTCCTACAATGAGCAGTTCTTC.

J is TRBJ1-2 and V is TRBV12-5; D is ambiguous. Trimming removed 3 bases from V and 3 bases from J, with 8 bases in between. The germline V gene has CDR1 LGHNT and CDR2 FRNRAP. The CDR3 runs 13 residues. CDR3 protein: CASGLGRDYGYTF. The CDR3, as DNA: TGTGCTAGTGGTTTAGGGAGGGACTATGGCTACACCTTC.

This chain uses TRBV27 with TRBJ2-1; D might be TRBD2 (6 bases). Germline values: CDR1 MNHEY, CDR2 SMNVEV (reference sequence). This CDR3 spans 14 amino acids. The V gene lost 3 bases and the J gene lost 8 bases, with 14 bases spanning the gap. CDR3 region: CASSLPGSAYEQFF. The CDR3 nucleotides read TGTGCCAGCAGTTTGCCCGGGAGCGCCTATGAGCAGTTCTTC.

The V call is TRBV9, the J call TRBJ1-4; perhaps TRBD1 as D (5 bases). The germline V gene encodes CDR1 SGDLS and CDR2 YYNGEE. The germline V and J ends were trimmed by 0 bases and 8 bases, with 17 bases remaining between them. The CDR3 covers 16 residues. The CDR3 loop is CASSVGVGSGNEKLFF. CDR3 bases: TGTGCCAGCAGCGTAGGGGTGGGGTCAGGGAACGAAAAACTGTTTTTT.

This chain links TRBV5-8 with TRBJ2-1; D gene unclear. CDR1 is SGHTS and CDR2 is YDEGEE in the germline V gene. CDR3 length: 15 amino acids. V dropped 4 bases and J dropped 8 bases, with 19 bases sitting between them. The CDR3 loop is CASSVGGGLEDEQFF. CDR3 nucleotides: TGTGCCAGCAGCGTTGGCGGCGGTCTTGAGGATGAGCAGTTCTTC.

J is TRBJ2-5 and V is TRBV9, with 8 bases matching TRBD2. The CDR3 has 16 amino acids. The J segment lost 1 base and the V segment lost 4 bases, leaving 9 bases of the junction unmatched. Germline V gene data show CDR1 as SGDLS and CDR2 as YYNGEE. CDR3 in amino acids: CASSSPMAGGQETQYF. The CDR3 DNA reads TGTGCCAGCAGCTCACCTATGGCGGGGGGCCAAGAGACCCAGTACTTC.

This sequence joins TRBV19 and TRBJ2-3, with 11 bases matching TRBD2. CDR1 and CDR2 from the germline V gene are LNHDA and SQIVND (reference sequence). The CDR3 sequence is 16 residues long. The V and J ends lost 6 bases and 3 bases, in that order; junction bases with no gene match: 8. In DNA form, the CDR3 reads TGTGCCAGTAGCCGATATCGGACTAGCGGGACAGATACGCAGTATTTT. This codes for CASSRYRTSGTDTQYF.

The chain employs TRBV7-8 and TRBJ2-2, with D hard to call. In germline, CDR1 is SGHVS, CDR2 FQNEAQ. The CDR3 runs to 13 residues. V gave up 8 bases and J gave up 4 bases, with 11 bases separating them. The CDR3 spells CASVEPSTGELFF. CDR3 bases: TGTGCCAGCGTCGAGCCTTCCACCGGGGAGCTGTTTTTT.

The chain recombines TRBV7-2 with TRBJ2-7; 11 bases are a match to TRBD1. The CDR3 totals 15 residues. Trimming took 5 bases from V and 4 from J; bases not matched to a gene: 7. Germline-derived CDR1 and CDR2 are SGHTA and FQGNSA. The CDR3 DNA reads TGTGCCAGCAGCCAGAGGGGGACAGGGGGGTACGAGCAGTACTTC. Protein: CASSQRGTGGYEQYF. The complete variable domain, with remaining parts taken from reference TRBV7-2 and TRBJ2-7, reads GAGVSQSPSNKVTEKGKDVELRCDPISGHTALYWYRQSLGQGLEFLIYFQGNSAPDKSGLPSDRFSAERTGGSVSTLTIQRTQQEDSAVYLCASSQRGTGGYEQYFGPGTRLTVT.

The sample holds a few counts of this clone. The V gene is TRBV9, the J gene TRBJ2-1; TRBD2 matches 8 bases. The CDR3 has 16 residues. CDR1 and CDR2 (germline): SGDLS, YYNGEE. Trimming at V came to 6 bases and at J to 5 bases, leaving 13 bases not matched to a gene. The CDR3 sequence: CASTDTSGSGNNEQFF. The CDR3 DNA sequence: TGTGCCAGCACCGATACAAGCGGGAGCGGCAACAATGAGCAGTTCTTC.

The V and J genes are TRBV27 and TRBJ2-7; D is unclear. Between the trimmed V and J ends, which lost 2 bases and 0 bases, there was a span of 8 bases. CDR3 size: 14 residues. Germline lookup yields CDR1 MNHEY and CDR2 SMNVEV (reference sequence). The CDR3 loop is CASSLPGGSYEQYF. The DNA of the CDR3 is TGTGCCAGCAGTTTACCGGGTGGCTCCTACGAGCAGTACTTC.

The chain uses TRBV5-1 and TRBJ1-1; D is unclear. V was cut by 0 bases and J by 3 bases, with 18 bases left in between. The germline V gene encodes CDR1 SGHRS and CDR2 YFSETQ. CDR3 length: 17 amino acids. The DNA for the CDR3 is TGCGCCAGCAGCTTGGAACTACCCTGGGGAGGCGACACTGAAGCTTTCTTT. Translated: CASSLELPWGGDTEAFF.

V gene TRBV6-5 combines with J gene TRBJ2-5; possibly TRBD2 for D (7 bases). CDR3 length: 13 amino acids. Trimming took off 7 bases at V and 5 bases at J, with 14 bases between the two ends. Germline V gene sequence: CDR1 MNHEY, CDR2 SVGAGI. The CDR3 DNA is TGTGCCAGCACCCGCGGGGGCCGGGAGACCCAGTACTTC. It encodes CASTRGGRETQYF.

The chain joins TRBV9 to TRBJ2-2; 9 nucleotides align to TRBD2. The trim removed 3 bases at V and 1 base at J, leaving 10 bases unmatched. This CDR3 comprises 18 residues. Germline lookup yields CDR1 SGDLS and CDR2 YYNGEE. As DNA, the CDR3 is TGTGCCAGCAGCGGACCACTCGGCGGGAGGGGGAACACCGGGGAGCTGTTTTTT. Its protein product is CASSGPLGGRGNTGELFF.

This chain connects TRBV5-1 to TRBJ2-7; 7 nucleotides agree with TRBD1. Germline V lookup: CDR1 SGHRS, CDR2 YFSETQ. This CDR3 has 14 residues. The V and J ends lost 3 bases and 2 bases, in that order; junction bases with no gene match: 5. DNA for the CDR3: TGCGCCAGCAGCTACGACAGGGTTCCCTACGAGCAGTACTTC. Translated, it gives CASSYDRVPYEQYF.